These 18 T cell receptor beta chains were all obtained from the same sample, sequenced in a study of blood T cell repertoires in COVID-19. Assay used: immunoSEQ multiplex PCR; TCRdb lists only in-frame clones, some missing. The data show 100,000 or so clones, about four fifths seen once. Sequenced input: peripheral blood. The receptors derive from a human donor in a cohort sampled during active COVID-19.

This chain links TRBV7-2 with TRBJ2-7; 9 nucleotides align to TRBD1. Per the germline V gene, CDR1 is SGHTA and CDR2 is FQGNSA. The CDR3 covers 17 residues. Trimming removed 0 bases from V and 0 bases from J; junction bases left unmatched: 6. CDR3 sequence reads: CASSLARRDRASYEQYF. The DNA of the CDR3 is TGTGCCAGCAGCTTAGCTCGTAGGGACAGGGCCTCCTACGAGCAGTACTTC.

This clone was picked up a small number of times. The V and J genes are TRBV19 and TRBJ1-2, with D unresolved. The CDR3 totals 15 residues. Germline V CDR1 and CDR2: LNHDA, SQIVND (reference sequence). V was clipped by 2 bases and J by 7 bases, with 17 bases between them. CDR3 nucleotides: TGTGCCAGTAGTATAAATCCAGAGGGAGTGCGTGGCTACACCTTC. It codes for CASSINPEGVRGYTF.

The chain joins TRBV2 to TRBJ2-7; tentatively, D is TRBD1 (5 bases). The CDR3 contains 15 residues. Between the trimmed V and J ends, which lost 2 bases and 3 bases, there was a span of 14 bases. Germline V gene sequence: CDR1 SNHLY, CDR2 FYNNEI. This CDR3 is CASSEPPTGGYEQYF. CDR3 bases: TGTGCCAGCAGTGAACCCCCTACAGGCGGCTACGAGCAGTACTTC.

The chain's CDR3 is CASSLKRSGGPGEAFF. In DNA, the CDR3 is TGTGCCAGCAGCTTAAAACGGTCGGGGGGCCCGGGAGAAGCTTTCTTT. The J gene is TRBJ1-1, the V gene TRBV7-9; D possibly corresponds to TRBD1 (6 bases). The CDR3 loop spans 16 amino acids. The germline CDR1 and CDR2 sequences are SEHNR and FQNEAQ (reference sequence). Trimming cost V 2 bases and J 8 bases, with 21 bases left between them.

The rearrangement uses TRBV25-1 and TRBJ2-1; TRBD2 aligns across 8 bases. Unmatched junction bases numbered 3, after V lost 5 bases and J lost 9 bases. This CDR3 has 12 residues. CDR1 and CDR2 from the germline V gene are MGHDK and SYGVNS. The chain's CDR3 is CASSKTSGEQFF. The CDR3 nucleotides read TGTGCCAGCAGTAAAACTAGCGGTGAGCAGTTCTTC.

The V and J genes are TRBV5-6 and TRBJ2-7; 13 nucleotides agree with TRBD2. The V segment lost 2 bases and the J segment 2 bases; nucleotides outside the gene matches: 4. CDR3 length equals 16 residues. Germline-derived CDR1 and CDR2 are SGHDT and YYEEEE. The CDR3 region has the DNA TGTGCCAGCAGCTTAGGACTAGCGGGAGTCCCCTACGAGCAGTACTTC. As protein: CASSLGLAGVPYEQYF.

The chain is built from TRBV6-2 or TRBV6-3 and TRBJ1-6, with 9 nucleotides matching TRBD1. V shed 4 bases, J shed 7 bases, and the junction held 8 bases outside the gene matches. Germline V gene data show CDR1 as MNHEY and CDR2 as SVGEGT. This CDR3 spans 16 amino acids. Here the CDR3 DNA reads TGTGCCAGCAGTTTTGGACAGGGGATGTTCAATTCACCCCTCCACTTT. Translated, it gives CASSFGQGMFNSPLHF.

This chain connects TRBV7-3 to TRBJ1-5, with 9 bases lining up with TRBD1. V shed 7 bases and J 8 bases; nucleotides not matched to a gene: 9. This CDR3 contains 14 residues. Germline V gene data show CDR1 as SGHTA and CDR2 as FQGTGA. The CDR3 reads CASIGTGFGKPQHF. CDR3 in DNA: TGTGCCAGCATCGGGACAGGGTTTGGTAAGCCCCAGCATTTT. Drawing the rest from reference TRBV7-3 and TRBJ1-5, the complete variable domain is GAGVSQTPSNKVTEKGKYVELRCDPISGHTALYWYRQSLGQGPEFLIYFQGTGAADDSGLPNDRFFAVRPEGSVSTLKIQRTERGDSAVYLCASIGTGFGKPQHFGDGTRLSIL.

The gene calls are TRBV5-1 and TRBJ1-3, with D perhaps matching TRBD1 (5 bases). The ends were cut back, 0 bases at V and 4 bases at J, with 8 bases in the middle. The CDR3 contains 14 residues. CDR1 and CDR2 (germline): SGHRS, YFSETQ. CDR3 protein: CASSLDGAGNTIYF. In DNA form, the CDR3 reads TGCGCCAGCAGCTTGGATGGGGCCGGAAACACCATATATTTT.

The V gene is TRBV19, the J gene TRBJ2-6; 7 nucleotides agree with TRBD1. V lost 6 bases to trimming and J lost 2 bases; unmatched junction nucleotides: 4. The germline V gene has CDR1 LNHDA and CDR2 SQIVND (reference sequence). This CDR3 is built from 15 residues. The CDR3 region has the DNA TGTGCCAGTAGCCTCGACAGGGCTGGGGCCAACGTCCTGACTTTC. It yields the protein CASSLDRAGANVLTF.

CDR3 bases: TGTGCCAGCAGCCAGGGGACAGCTGAAGCTTTCTTT. Its translation is CASSQGTAEAFF. This chain joins TRBV13 and TRBJ1-1; 7 bases fit TRBD1. This CDR3 has 12 amino acids. Losses at the gene ends were 5 bases for V and 6 bases for J; bases not matched to a gene: 3. Germline V gene lookup returns CDR1 PRHDT and CDR2 FYEKMQ (reference sequence).

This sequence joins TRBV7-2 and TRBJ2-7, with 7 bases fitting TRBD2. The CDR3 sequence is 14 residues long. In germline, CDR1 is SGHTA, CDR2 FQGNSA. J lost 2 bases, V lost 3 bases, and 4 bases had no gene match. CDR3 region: CASSFRGVTYEQYF. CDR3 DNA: TGTGCCAGCAGCTTCCGGGGGGTGACCTACGAGCAGTACTTC.

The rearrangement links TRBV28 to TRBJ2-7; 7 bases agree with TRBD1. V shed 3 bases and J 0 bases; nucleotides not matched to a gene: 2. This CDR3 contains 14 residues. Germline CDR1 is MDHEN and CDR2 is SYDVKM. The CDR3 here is CASSLWDSSYEQYF. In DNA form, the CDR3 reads TGTGCCAGCAGTTTGTGGGACAGCTCCTACGAGCAGTACTTC. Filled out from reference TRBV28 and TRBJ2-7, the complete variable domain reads DVKVTQSSRYLVKRTGEKVFLECVQDMDHENMFWYRQDPGLGLRLIYFSYDVKMKEKGDIPEGYSVSREKKERFSLILESASTNQTSMYLCASSLWDSSYEQYFGPGTRLTVT.

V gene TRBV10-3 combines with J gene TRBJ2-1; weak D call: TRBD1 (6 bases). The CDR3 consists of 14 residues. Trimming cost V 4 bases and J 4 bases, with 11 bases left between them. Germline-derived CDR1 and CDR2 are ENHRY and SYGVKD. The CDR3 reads CAISAGGQYNEQFF. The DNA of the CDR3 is TGTGCCATCAGTGCTGGCGGACAGTACAATGAGCAGTTCTTC.

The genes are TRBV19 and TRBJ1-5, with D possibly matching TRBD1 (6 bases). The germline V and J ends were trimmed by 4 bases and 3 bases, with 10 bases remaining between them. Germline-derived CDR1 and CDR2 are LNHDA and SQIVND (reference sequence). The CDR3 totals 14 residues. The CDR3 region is CASSKGQNNQPQHF. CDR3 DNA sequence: TGTGCCAGTAGTAAAGGACAGAACAATCAGCCCCAGCATTTT.

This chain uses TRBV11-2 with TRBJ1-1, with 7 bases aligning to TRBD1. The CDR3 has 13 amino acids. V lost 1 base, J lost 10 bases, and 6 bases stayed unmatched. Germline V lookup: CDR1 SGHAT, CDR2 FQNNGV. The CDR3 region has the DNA TGTGCCAGCAGCTTAGGCATGGCAGGGGGAGCTTTCTTT. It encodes CASSLGMAGGAFF.

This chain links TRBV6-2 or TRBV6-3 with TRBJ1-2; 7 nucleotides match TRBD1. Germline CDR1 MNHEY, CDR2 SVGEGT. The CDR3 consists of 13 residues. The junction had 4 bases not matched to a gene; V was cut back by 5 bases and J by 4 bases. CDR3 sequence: CASSGDSSYGYTF. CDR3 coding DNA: TGTGCCAGCAGTGGGGACAGTTCCTATGGCTACACCTTC.

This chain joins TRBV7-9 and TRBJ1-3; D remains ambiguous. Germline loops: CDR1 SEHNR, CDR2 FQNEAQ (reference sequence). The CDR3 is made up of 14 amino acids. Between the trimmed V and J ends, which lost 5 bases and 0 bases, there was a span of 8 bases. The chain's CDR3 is CASSRGRSGNTIYF. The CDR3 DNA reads TGTGCCAGCAGCCGAGGCCGCTCTGGAAACACCATATATTTT.